This T cell receptor (beta chain) derives from a study of blood T cell repertoires in COVID-19. Study information: Acute and convalescent COVID-19 samples came from the United States, Italy and Spain. T cells, B-cell-depleted T cells, or PBMCs provided the cDNA or gDNA that served as material.

There are 14 residues in the CDR3. The germline gives CDR1 LNHDA, CDR2 SQIVND (reference sequence). V gave up 6 bases and J gave up 6 bases; unmatched junction bases: 7. This clone was counted once. As originally analysed: Reference gene primer amplification yielded estimated nucleated cell counts. Only in-frame clones appear in the TCRdb table, and some are missing; sequencing was by immunoSEQ multiplex PCR. Clone size and V and J calls were adopted from that table, with D and trimming inferred from the DNA. This table has some 290,000 clones, roughly 79% appearing once. This sequence was found in a woman aged 60 to 75 with active or convalescent COVID-19. V gene TRBV19 combines with J gene TRBJ1-2; 10 nucleotides match TRBD1. Input material: peripheral blood. In DNA, the CDR3 is TGTGCCAGTAGAGTGGGACAGGGGACCCATGGCTACACCTTC. Its translation is CASRVGQGTHGYTF. Full variable domain (rest looked up from reference TRBV19 and TRBJ1-2): DGGITQSPKYLFRKEGQNVTLSCEQNLNHDAMYWYRQDPGQGLRLIYYSQIVNDFQKGDIAEGYSVSREKKESFPLTVTSAQKNPTAFYLCASRVGQGTHGYTFGSGTRLTVV.